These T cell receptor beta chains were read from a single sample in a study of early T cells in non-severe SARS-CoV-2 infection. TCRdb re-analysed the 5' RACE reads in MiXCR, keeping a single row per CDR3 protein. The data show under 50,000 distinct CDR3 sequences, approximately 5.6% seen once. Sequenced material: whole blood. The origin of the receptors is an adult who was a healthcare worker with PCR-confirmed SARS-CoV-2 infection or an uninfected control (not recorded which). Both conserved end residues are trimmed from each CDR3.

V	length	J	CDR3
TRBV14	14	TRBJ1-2	ASSQDLAGNTYGYT
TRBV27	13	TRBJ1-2	ASSPSRGWSYGYT
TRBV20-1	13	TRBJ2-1	SAGGGTSGKNEQF
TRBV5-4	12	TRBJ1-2	ASSLGQVVYGYT
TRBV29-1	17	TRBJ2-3	SVVEQGPSRKVDTDTQY
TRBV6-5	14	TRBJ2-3	ASSLISGLGTDTQY
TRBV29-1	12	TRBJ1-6	SVQKDRSGSPLH
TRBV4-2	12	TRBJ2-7	ASSPAGGSYEQY
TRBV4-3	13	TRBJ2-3	ASSLAGGPTDTQY
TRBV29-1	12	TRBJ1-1	SALAMRVNTEAF
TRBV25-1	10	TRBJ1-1	ASTRVGTEAF
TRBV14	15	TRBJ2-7	ASSQIPPQGRSYEQY
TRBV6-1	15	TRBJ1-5	ASSEGRPWGGNQPQH
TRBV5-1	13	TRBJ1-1	ASSGTGARDAEAF
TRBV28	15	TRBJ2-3	ASSSYGTGAAIYTQY
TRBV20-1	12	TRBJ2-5	SASGGSGRETQY
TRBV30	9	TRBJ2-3	AWRGGYTQY
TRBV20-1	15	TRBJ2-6	SASRGQGSSGANVLT
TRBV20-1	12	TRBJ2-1	SAPTAGGYNEQF
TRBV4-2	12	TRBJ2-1	ASTRTGGSNEQF
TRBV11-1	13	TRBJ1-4	ASSRRAHMGEKLF
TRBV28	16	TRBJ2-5	ASSYGLAGVVWLETQY
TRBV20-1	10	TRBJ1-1	SASTQNTEAF
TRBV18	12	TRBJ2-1	ASSIDLTYNEQF
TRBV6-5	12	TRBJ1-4	ASSRSTGGEKLF
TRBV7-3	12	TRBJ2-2	ASSFSQGAGELF
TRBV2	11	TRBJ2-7	ASSEKSAYEQY
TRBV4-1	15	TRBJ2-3	ASSQLAGGASTDTQY
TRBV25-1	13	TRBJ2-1	ASSEGGNGGVEQF
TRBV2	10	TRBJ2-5	ASRELGETQY
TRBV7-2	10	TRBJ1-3	ASSVAGNTIY
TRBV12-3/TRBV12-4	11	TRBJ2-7	ASSLNGLLEQY
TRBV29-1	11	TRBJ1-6	SVGEGEGSPLH
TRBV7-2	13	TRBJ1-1	ASSITGGGGTEAF
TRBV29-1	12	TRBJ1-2	SVMPGTGRYGYT
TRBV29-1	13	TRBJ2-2	SVKGRTANTGELF
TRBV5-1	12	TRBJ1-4	ASSLTEFNEKLF
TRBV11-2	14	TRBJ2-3	ASSLRGASGKDTQY
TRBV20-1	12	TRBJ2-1	SANLAGGYNEQF
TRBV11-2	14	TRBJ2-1	ASSLGTGGIYNEQF
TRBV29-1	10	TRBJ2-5	SGRGASETQY
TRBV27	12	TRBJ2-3	ASSFGGVTDTQY
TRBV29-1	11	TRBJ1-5	SVEDEGDQPQH
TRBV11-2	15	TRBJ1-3	ASSLVRDTASGNTIY
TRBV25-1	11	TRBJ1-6	ASGEEGYSPLH
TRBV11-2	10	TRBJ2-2	ASSINTGELF
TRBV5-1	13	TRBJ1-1	ASSSSGLQSAEAF
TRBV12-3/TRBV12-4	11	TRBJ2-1	ASSQDRYNEQF
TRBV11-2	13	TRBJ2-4	ASSPQGRKENIQY
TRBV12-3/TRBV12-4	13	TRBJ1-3	ASSFGQGLGNTIY
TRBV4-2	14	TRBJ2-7	ASSPAASAGVYEQY
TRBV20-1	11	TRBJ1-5	SARDSSGQPQH
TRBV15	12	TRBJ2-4	ATSRDRSKNIQY